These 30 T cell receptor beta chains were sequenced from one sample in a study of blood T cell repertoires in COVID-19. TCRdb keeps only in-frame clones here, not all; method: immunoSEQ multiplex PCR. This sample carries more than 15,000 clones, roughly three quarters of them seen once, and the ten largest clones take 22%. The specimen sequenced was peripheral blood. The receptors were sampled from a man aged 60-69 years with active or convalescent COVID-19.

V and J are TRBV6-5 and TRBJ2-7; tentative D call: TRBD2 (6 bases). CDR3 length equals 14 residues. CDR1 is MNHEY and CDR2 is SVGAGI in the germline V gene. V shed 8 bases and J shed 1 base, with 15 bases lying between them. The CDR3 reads CASPITGDSYEQYF. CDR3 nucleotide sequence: TGTGCCAGCCCCATAACGGGGGATTCCTACGAGCAGTACTTC.

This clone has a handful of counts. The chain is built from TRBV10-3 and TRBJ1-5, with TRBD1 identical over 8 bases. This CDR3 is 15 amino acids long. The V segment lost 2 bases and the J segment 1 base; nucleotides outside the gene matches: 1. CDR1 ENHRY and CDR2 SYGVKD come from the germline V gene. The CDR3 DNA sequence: TGTGCCATCAGTGAGGGGACAGGCAGCAATCAGCCCCAGCATTTT. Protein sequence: CAISEGTGSNQPQHF.

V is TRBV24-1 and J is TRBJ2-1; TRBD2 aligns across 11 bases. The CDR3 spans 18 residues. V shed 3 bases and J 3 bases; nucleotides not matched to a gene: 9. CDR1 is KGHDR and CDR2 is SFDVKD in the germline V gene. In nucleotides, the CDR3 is TGTGCCACCAGTGATCGCTTTAGCGGGAGGGGATTCTACAATGAGCAGTTCTTC. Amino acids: CATSDRFSGRGFYNEQFF.

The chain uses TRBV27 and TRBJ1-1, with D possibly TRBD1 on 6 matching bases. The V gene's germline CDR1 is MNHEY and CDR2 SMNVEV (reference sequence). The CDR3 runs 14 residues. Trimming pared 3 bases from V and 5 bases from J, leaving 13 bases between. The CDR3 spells CASSFGGGSTEAFF. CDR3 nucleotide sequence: TGTGCCAGCAGTTTTGGTGGGGGCTCGACTGAAGCTTTCTTT.

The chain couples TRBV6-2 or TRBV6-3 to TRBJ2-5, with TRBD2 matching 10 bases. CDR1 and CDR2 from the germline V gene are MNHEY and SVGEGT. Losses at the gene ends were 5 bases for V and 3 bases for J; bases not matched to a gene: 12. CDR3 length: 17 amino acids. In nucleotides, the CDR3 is TGTGCCAGCAGTCGTAGCGGGAGGTATTCAGCCAAAGAGACCCAGTACTTC. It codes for CASSRSGRYSAKETQYF.

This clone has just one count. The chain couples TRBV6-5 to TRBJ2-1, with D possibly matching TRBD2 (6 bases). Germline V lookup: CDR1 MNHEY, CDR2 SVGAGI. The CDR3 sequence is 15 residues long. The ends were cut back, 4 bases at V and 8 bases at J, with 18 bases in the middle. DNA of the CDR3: TGTGCCAGCAGTTCTCAGGCGGGGCAAATCGATGAGCAGTTCTTC. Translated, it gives CASSSQAGQIDEQFF.

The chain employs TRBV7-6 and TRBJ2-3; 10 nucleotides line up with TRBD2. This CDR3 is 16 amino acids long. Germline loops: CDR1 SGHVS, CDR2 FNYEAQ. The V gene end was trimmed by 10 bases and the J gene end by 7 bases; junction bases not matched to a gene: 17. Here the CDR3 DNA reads TGTGCCACCCCGGGGGTAGCGGGAGGCAGCTCATATACGCAGTATTTT. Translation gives CATPGVAGGSSYTQYF.

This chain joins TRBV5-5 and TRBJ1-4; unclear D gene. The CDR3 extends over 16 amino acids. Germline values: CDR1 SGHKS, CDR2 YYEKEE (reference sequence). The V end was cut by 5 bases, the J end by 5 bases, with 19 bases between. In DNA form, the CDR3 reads TGTGCCAGCAGACGCGCCTCGACGGGTGAAAATGAAAAACTGTTTTTT. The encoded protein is CASRRASTGENEKLFF. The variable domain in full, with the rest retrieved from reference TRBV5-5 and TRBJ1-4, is DAGVTQSPTHLIKTRGQQVTLRCSPISGHKSVSWYQQVLGQGPQFIFQYYEKEERGRGNFPDRFSARQFPNYSSELNVNALLLGDSALYLCASRRASTGENEKLFFGSGTQLSVL.

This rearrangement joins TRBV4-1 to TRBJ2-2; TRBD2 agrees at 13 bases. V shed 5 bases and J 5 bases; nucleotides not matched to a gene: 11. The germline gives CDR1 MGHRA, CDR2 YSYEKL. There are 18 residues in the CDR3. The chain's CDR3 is CASSSGGLAGVGTGELFF. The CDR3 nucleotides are TGCGCCAGCAGCTCTGGTGGACTAGCGGGAGTGGGTACCGGGGAGCTGTTTTTT.

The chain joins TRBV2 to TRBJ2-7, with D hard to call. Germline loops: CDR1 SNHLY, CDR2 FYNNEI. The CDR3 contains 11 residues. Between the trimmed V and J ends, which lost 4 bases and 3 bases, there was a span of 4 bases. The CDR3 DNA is TGTGCCAGCAGTGTCCGCTACGAGCAGTACTTC. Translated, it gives CASSVRYEQYF.

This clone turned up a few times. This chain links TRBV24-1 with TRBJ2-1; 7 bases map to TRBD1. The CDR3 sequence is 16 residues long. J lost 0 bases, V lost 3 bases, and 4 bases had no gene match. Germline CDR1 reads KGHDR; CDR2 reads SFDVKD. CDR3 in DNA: TGTGCCACCAGTGATGAGGGGGCTGTCTCCTACAATGAGCAGTTCTTC. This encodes CATSDEGAVSYNEQFF.

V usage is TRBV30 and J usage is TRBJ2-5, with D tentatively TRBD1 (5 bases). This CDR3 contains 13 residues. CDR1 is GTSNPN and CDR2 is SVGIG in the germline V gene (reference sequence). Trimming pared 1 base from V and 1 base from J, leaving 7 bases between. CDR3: CAWSEDIQETQYF. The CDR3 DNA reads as TGTGCCTGGAGTGAGGACATCCAAGAGACCCAGTACTTC.

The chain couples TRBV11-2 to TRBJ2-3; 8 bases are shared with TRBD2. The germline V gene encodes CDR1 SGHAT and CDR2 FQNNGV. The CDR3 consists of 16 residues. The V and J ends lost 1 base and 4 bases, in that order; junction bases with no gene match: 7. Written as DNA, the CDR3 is TGTGCCAGCAGCTTAGTGGCGGGACTAGTGGCAGATACGCAGTATTTT. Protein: CASSLVAGLVADTQYF.

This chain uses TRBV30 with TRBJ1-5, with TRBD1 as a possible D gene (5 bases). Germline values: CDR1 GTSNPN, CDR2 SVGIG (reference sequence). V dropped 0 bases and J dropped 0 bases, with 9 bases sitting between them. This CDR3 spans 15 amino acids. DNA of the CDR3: TGTGCCTGGAGTGTCCCAGGGTATAGCAATCAGCCCCAGCATTTT. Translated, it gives CAWSVPGYSNQPQHF.

CDR3 sequence: CASSPRTGGPAMGTEAFF. CDR3 DNA sequence: TGTGCCAGCAGCCCTAGGACAGGGGGTCCTGCTATGGGCACTGAAGCTTTCTTT. The rearrangement links TRBV7-6 to TRBJ1-1; 10 bases are a match to TRBD1. Trimming removed 5 bases from V and 4 bases from J; junction bases left unmatched: 16. The CDR3 covers 18 residues. Germline CDR1 SGHVS, CDR2 FNYEAQ.

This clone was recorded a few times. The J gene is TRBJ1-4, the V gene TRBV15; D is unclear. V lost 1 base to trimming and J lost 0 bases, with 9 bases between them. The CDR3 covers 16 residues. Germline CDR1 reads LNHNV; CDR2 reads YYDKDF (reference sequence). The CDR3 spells CATSRVPPTTNEKLFF. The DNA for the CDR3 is TGTGCCACCAGCAGAGTCCCCCCCACAACTAATGAAAAACTGTTTTTT.

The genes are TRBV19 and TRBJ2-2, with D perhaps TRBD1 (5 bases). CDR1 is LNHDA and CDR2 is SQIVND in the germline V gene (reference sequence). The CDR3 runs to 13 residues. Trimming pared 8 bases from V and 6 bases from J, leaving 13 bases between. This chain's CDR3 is CASGGRVSGELFF. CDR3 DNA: TGTGCCAGTGGTGGCAGGGTCTCCGGGGAGCTGTTTTTT.

The CDR3 region has the DNA TGCGCCAGCACACCAGCGGGGGGCCGCGCCGGGGAGCTGTTTTTT. It yields the protein CASTPAGGRAGELFF. This chain links TRBV10-2 with TRBJ2-2; 9 bases line up with TRBD2. This CDR3 is 15 amino acids long. CDR1 WSHSY and CDR2 SAAADI come from the germline V gene. With 7 bases clipped from V and 6 bases from J, the junction kept 9 bases outside the gene matches.

CDR3 sequence: CASSSTGYSNQPQHF. DNA of the CDR3: TGTGCCAGCAGTTCGACAGGGTATAGCAATCAGCCCCAGCATTTT. The chain has TRBV27 and TRBJ1-5; 7 bases agree with TRBD1. The germline V gene has CDR1 MNHEY and CDR2 SMNVEV (reference sequence). V lost 4 bases and J lost 0; bases outside the gene matches: 3. This CDR3 spans 15 amino acids.

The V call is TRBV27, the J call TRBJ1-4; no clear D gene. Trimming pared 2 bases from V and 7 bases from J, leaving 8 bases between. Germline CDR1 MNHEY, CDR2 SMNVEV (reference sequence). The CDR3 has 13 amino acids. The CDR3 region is CASSLNRAEKLFF. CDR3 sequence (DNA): TGTGCCAGCAGTTTAAACAGAGCTGAAAAACTGTTTTTT.

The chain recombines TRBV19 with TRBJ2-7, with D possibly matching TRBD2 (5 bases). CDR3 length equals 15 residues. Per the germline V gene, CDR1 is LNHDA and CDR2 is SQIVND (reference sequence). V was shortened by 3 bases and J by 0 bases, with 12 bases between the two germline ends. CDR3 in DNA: TGTGCCAGTAGTATGCCCGGGGTCAGCTCCTACGAGCAGTACTTC. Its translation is CASSMPGVSSYEQYF.

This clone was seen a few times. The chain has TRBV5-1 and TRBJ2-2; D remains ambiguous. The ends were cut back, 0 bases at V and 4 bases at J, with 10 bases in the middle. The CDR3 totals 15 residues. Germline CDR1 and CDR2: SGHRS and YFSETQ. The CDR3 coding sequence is TGCGCCAGCAGCTTGGGTAGCTCGGGCACCGGGGAGCTGTTTTTT. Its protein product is CASSLGSSGTGELFF.

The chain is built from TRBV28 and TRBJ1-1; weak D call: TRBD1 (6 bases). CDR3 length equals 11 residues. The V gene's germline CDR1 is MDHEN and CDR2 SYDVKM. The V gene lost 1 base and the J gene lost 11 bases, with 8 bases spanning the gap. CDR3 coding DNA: TGTGCCAGCAGTTTATACAGGGTGGCTTTCTTT. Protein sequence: CASSLYRVAFF. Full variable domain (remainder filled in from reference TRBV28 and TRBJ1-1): DVKVTQSSRYLVKRTGEKVFLECVQDMDHENMFWYRQDPGLGLRLIYFSYDVKMKEKGDIPEGYSVSREKKERFSLILESASTNQTSMYLCASSLYRVAFFGQGTRLTVV.

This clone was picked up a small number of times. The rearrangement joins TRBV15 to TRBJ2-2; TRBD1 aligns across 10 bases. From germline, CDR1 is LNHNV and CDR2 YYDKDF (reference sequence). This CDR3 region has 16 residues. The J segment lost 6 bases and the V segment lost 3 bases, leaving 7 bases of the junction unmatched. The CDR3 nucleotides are TGTGCCACCAGCAGGGGCGGGACAGGGGTTCCCGGGGAGCTGTTTTTT. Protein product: CATSRGGTGVPGELFF.

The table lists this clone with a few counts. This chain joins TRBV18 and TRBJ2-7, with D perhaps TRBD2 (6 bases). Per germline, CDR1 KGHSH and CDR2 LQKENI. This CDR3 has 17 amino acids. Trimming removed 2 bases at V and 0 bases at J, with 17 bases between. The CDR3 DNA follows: TGTGCCAGCTCACCAGATGGGGGGTTCTCACTCTCCTACGAGCAGTACTTC. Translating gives CASSPDGGFSLSYEQYF.

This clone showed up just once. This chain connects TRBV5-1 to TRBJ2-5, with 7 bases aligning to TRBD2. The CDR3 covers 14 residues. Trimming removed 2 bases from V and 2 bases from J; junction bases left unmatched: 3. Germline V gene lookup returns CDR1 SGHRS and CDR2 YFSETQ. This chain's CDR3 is CASSFLGGQETQYF. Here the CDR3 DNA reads TGCGCCAGCAGCTTCCTGGGGGGGCAAGAGACCCAGTACTTC.

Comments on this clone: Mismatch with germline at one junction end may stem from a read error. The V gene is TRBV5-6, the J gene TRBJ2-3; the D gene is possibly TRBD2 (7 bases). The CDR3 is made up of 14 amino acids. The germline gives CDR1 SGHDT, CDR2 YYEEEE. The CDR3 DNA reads TGTGCCAGCACCTTGGGGGGGCCCCATGATACGCAGTATTTT. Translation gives CASTLGGPHDTQYF.

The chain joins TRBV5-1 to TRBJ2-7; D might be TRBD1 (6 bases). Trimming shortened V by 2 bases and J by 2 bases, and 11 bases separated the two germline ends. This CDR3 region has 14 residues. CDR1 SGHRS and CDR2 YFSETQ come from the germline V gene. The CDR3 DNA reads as TGCGCCAGCAGCTTTGGGGGCTCAACCTACGAGCAGTACTTC. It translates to CASSFGGSTYEQYF.

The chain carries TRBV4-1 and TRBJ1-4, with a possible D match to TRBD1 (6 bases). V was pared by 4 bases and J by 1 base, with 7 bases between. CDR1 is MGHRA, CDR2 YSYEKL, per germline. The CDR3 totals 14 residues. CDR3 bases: TGCGCCAGCAGCCCAGGGGTAACTAATGAAAAACTGTTTTTT. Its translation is CASSPGVTNEKLFF.

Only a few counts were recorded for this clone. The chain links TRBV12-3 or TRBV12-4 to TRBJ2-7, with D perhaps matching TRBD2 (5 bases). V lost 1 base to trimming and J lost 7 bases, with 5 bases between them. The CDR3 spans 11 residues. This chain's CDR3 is CASSLGGEQYF. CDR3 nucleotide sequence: TGTGCCAGCAGTTTAGGAGGGGAGCAGTACTTC.